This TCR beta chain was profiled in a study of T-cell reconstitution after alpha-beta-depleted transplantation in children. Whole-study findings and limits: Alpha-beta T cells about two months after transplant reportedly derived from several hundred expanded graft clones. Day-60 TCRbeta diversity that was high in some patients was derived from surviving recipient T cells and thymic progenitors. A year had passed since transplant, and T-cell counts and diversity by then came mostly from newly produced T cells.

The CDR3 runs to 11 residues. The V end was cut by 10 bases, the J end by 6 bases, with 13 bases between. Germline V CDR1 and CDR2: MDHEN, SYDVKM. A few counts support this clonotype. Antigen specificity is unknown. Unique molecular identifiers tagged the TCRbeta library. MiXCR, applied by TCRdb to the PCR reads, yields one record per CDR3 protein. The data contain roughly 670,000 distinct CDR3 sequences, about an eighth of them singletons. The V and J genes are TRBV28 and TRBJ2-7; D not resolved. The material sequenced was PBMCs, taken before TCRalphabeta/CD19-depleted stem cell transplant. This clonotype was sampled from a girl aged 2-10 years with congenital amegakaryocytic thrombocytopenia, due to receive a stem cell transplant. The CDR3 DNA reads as TGTGCCACCGCGCCTTTTGGCGAGCAGTACTTC. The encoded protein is CATAPFGEQYF.